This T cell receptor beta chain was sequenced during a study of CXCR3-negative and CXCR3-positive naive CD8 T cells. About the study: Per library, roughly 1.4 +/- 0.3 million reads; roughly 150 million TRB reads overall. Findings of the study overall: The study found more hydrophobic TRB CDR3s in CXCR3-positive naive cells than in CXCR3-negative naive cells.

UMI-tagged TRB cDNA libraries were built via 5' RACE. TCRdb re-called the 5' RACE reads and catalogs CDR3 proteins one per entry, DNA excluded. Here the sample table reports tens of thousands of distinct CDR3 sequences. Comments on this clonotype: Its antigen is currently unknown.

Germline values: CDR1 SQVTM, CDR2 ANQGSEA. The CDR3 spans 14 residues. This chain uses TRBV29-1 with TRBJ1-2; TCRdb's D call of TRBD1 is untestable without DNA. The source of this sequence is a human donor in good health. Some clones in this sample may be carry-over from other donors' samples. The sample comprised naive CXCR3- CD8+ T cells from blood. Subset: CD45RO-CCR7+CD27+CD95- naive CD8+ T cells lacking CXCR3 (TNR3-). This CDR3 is CSATFGQPRYGYTF.